The T cell receptor beta chain under discussion was sequenced for a study of blood T cell repertoires in COVID-19. The V gene end was trimmed by 5 bases and the J gene end by 0 bases; junction bases not matched to a gene: 8. Per the germline V gene, CDR1 is MDHEN and CDR2 is SYDVKM. The CDR3 contains 19 residues. Libraries were prepared by immunoSEQ multiplex PCR; TCRdb keeps only in-frame clonotypes and omits some of them. The sample shows about 99,000 clones, more than 85% of them seen only once. The TCR originated in a human donor in a cohort sampled during active COVID-19. This chain uses TRBV28 with TRBJ2-2; 14 bases are a match to TRBD2. What was sequenced was peripheral blood. In DNA form, the CDR3 reads TGTGCCAGCAGTCGGCCGGGACTAGCGGGGGATTCGAACACCGGGGAGCTGTTTTTT. Translated, it gives CASSRPGLAGDSNTGELFF.